Listed below are T cell receptor beta chains from one sample, sequenced in a study of siplizumab effects on memory and regulatory T cells. TCRdb's copy holds only in-frame clones and misses some; the assay was immunoSEQ multiplex PCR. The sample lists around 86,000 clones, 94% occurring once. The sequenced sample consisted of non-Treg CD4+ T cells sorted from blood. The receptors were sampled from a human donor in good health. Both conserved end residues are part of each CDR3. Each record gives: D gene, clone size, V gene, J gene, CDR3 protein, CDR3 DNA. The D gene is left open where the match is weak. Clone size is stated in some rows and not others, as once, few, many or a class when expanded.

>.|.|TRBV5-1|TRBJ2-2
CASSPTVKPTGELFF
TGCGCCAGCAGCCCAACAGTGAAACCCACCGGGGAGCTGTTTTTT
>.|.|TRBV6-6|TRBJ2-1
CASSFTGNEYNEQFF
TGTGCCAGCAGTTTCACGGGGAACGAGTACAATGAGCAGTTCTTC
>.|.|TRBV5-1|TRBJ2-7
CASSLEQGSAYEQYF
TGCGCCAGCAGCTTGGAACAGGGTTCCGCATACGAGCAGTACTTC
>.|.|TRBV2|TRBJ2-2
CASSEARVNTGELFF
TGTGCCAGCAGTGAAGCCAGGGTTAACACCGGGGAGCTGTTTTTT
>.|.|TRBV5-6|TRBJ2-1
CASSLVTRDNEQFF
TGTGCCAGCAGCTTGGTGACTAGGGACAATGAGCAGTTCTTC
>.|.|TRBV7-9|TRBJ2-7
CASSLVGHDEQYF
TGTGCCAGCAGCTTAGTCGGACATGACGAGCAGTACTTC
>.|.|TRBV6-6|TRBJ1-4
CASSRTTNEKLFF
TGTGCCAGCAGCAGGACAACTAATGAAAAACTGTTTTTT
>.|.|TRBV7-3|TRBJ2-2
CASSLRIGELFF
TGTGCCAGCAGCTTAAGAATCGGGGAGCTGTTTTTT
>.|few|TRBV11-1|TRBJ1-6
CASSFMRDSPLHF
TGTGCCAGCAGCTTTATGCGGGATTCACCCCTCCACTTT
>.|few|TRBV7-9|TRBJ1-6
CASSLEGDSPLHF
TGTGCCAGCAGCTTAGAAGGGGATTCACCCCTCCACTTT
>TRBD2|.|TRBV4-1|TRBJ2-5
CASSHGPAGAQETQYF
TGCGCCAGCAGCCATGGGCCAGCGGGAGCTCAAGAGACCCAGTACTTC
>TRBD1|.|TRBV5-1|TRBJ2-3
CASSFRQGADTQYF
TGCGCCAGCAGCTTTCGGCAGGGGGCAGATACGCAGTATTTT
>TRBD1|.|TRBV7-9|TRBJ1-3
CASSSGQGSTRGTIYF
TGTGCCAGCAGCTCAGGACAGGGGTCAACGAGAGGCACCATATATTTT
>.|.|TRBV7-2|TRBJ2-3
CASSLAAASTDTQYF
TGTGCCAGCAGCTTAGCAGCTGCGAGCACAGATACGCAGTATTTT
>.|.|TRBV7-3|TRBJ2-2
CASSLTAPGELFF
TGTGCCAGCAGCTTAACAGCCCCCGGGGAGCTGTTTTTT
>.|once|TRBV5-1|TRBJ1-1
CASSLQPPPGTTEAFF
TGCGCCAGCAGCCTCCAACCCCCCCCAGGGACCACTGAAGCTTTCTTT
>.|.|TRBV19|TRBJ2-5
CARRGISETQYF
TGTGCCAGGAGGGGGATTAGTGAGACCCAGTACTTC
>TRBD2|.|TRBV19|TRBJ2-7
CASRGGIEQYF
TGTGCCAGTAGGGGAGGGATCGAGCAGTACTTC
>.|once|TRBV27|TRBJ1-2
CASSISTQGPGINYGYTF
TGTGCCAGCAGTATCTCTACCCAGGGGCCAGGTATCAACTATGGCTACACCTTC
>.|.|TRBV15|TRBJ2-7
CATSRQTGVGVYEQYF
TGTGCCACCAGCAGACAAACAGGAGTGGGGGTCTACGAGCAGTACTTC
>.|.|TRBV5-1|TRBJ1-6
CASSLDGGNSPLHF
TGCGCCAGCAGCCTGGACGGCGGTAATTCACCCCTCCACTTT
>.|.|TRBV12-2|TRBJ2-4
CASRLPLFPGQKNIQYF
TGTGCAAGTCGCTTACCATTATTCCCGGGACAGAAAAACATTCAGTACTTC
>.|.|TRBV6-6|TRBJ1-1
CASSYSNAGWDGAFF
TGTGCCAGCAGTTACTCGAACGCGGGGTGGGACGGAGCTTTCTTT
>.|.|TRBV9|TRBJ2-3
CASSVLADTQYF
TGTGCCAGCAGCGTCTTGGCAGATACGCAGTATTTT
>TRBD1|once|TRBV9|TRBJ2-7
CASSVDVPGGEYEQYF
TGTGCCAGCAGCGTAGATGTTCCAGGGGGCGAATACGAGCAGTACTTC
>.|.|TRBV6-5|TRBJ1-2
CASSYGANYGYTF
TGTGCCAGCAGTTACGGGGCTAACTATGGCTACACCTTC
>TRBD1|once|TRBV18|TRBJ1-2
CASSPVGQGHGYTF
TGTGCCAGCTCACCTGTGGGACAGGGTCATGGCTACACCTTC
>.|few|TRBV5-6|TRBJ2-5
CASSLGQLETQYF
TGTGCCAGCAGCTTGGGACAGCTAGAGACCCAGTACTTC
>.|.|TRBV19|TRBJ1-5
CASNPAEDQPQRHF
TGTGCCAGTAACCCGGCAGAGGATCAGCCCCAGCGGCATTTT
>TRBD1|.|TRBV19|TRBJ2-1
CASTRDRVFTGEQFF
TGTGCCAGTACCCGGGACAGGGTGTTCACCGGTGAGCAGTTCTTC
>.|.|TRBV29-1|TRBJ2-5
CSLSRRTAQETQYF
TGCAGCTTGTCACGGAGGACAGCCCAAGAGACCCAGTACTTC
>.|.|TRBV11-2|TRBJ1-5
CASSKGRNSNQPQHF
TGTGCCAGCAGCAAGGGACGGAATAGCAATCAGCCCCAGCATTTT
>.|.|TRBV4-2|TRBJ2-7
CASSQDWSTGAYEQYF
TGTGCCAGCAGCCAAGATTGGTCGACGGGAGCCTACGAGCAGTACTTC
>TRBD1|.|TRBV29-1|TRBJ2-1
CSVRDRGLYNEQFF
TGCAGCGTTCGGGACAGGGGACTATACAATGAGCAGTTCTTC
>TRBD1|.|TRBV30|TRBJ1-1
CALRGLGTEAFF
TGTGCCTTGAGGGGGCTGGGCACTGAAGCTTTCTTT
>.|.|TRBV9|TRBJ2-7
CASSGGAGSYEQYF
TGTGCCAGCAGTGGAGGAGCGGGCTCCTACGAGCAGTACTTC
>.|.|TRBV6-5|TRBJ1-2
CASSWEAGYTF
TGTGCCAGCAGTTGGGAAGCGGGCTACACCTTC
>.|.|TRBV4-3|TRBJ2-7
CASPEGGGPYEQYF
TGCGCCAGCCCTGAAGGGGGAGGACCCTACGAGCAGTACTTC
>.|.|TRBV5-4|TRBJ1-1
CASRPGNQYEAFF
TGTGCCAGCAGACCCGGGAATCAATATGAAGCTTTCTTT
>.|.|TRBV6-5|TRBJ2-1
CASSSPGSEQFF
TGTGCCAGCAGTTCCCCGGGCAGCGAGCAGTTCTTC